This passage covers 29 T cell receptor beta chains from one sample sequenced in a study of Tregs in tolerant kidney transplant recipients. Sequencing used immunoSEQ multiplex PCR; TCRdb keeps in-frame clones, though not all of them. This table holds tens of thousands of clones. Sequencing was performed on CD4+ T cells from blood, taken before the transplant. The source of these receptors is a human donor who received a combined kidney and bone marrow transplant.

This chain's CDR3 is CASSFGTVHTEAFF. CDR3 bases read: TGTGCCAGCAGCTTCGGGACAGTCCACACTGAA. The chain carries TRBV7-9 and TRBJ1-1; TRBD1 matches 7 bases. Sequencing ends 3 residues short of the CDR3 end; the germline J gene provides the rest. Losses at the gene ends were 3 bases for V and 3 bases for J; bases not matched to a gene: 4. There are 14 residues in the CDR3. Germline lookup yields CDR1 SEHNR and CDR2 FQNEAQ (reference sequence). The variable domain in full, completed from reference TRBV7-9 and TRBJ1-1, reads DTGVSQNPRHKITKRGQNVTFRCDPISEHNRLYWYRQTLGQGPEFLTYFQNEAQLEKSRLLSDRFSAERPKGSFSTLEIQRTEQGDSAMYLCASSFGTVHTEAFFGQGTRLTVV.

With respect to this clone: The CDR3 end falls 3 residues outside the read, so it is completed with the germline J gene. The V and J genes are TRBV7-2 and TRBJ1-5; 9 bases agree with TRBD1. This CDR3 spans 14 amino acids. CDR1 and CDR2 from the germline V gene are SGHTA and FQGNSA. The ends lost 3 bases at V and 7 bases at J; junction bases unmatched: 4. CDR3 DNA, as far as it was read: TGTGCCAGCAGCTTTACAGGGGGCGGACAGCCC. It translates to CASSFTGGGQP. The whole CDR3 reads CASSFTGGGQPQHF.

According to its frequency, this clone is medium-sized (0.01 to 0.1%). From the germline J gene comes the end of the CDR3, since the read stops 3 residues before it. The chain employs TRBV12-3 or TRBV12-4 and TRBJ2-5; tentative D call: TRBD1 (5 bases). CDR3 length: 15 amino acids. Trimming shortened V by 2 bases and J by 5 bases, and 15 bases separated the two germline ends. The CDR3 reads CASSLFQGPRETQYF. CDR3 bases read: TGTGCCAGCAGTTTATTCCAGGGCCCGAGGGAGACC.

Comment on this clone: The read comes to an end 3 residues before the CDR3 does, leaving the germline J gene to fill in the end. The V and J genes are TRBV2 and TRBJ2-7; 10 bases align to TRBD1. V shed 6 bases, J shed 6 bases, and the junction held 8 bases outside the gene matches. Germline V lookup: CDR1 SNHLY, CDR2 FYNNEI. The CDR3 is made up of 14 amino acids. CDR3 sequence reads: CASRQGQGTAEQYF. Partial CDR3 DNA: TGTGCCAGCAGGCAGGGACAGGGGACGGCCGAG.

As regards this clone: The read finishes 3 residues shy of the CDR3 end, and the germline J gene is used to complete it. V usage is TRBV20-1 and J usage is TRBJ2-2; tentative D call: TRBD2 (6 bases). The CDR3 is made up of 13 amino acids. Germline loops: CDR1 DFQATT, CDR2 SNEGSKA (reference sequence). V was trimmed by 5 bases and J by 4 bases, leaving 11 bases between them. CDR3 DNA (partial): TGCAGTGCTGGGACTGGCCCCACCGGGGAG. This translates into CSAGTGPTGE. The whole CDR3 sequence reads CSAGTGPTGELFF.

Of note for this clone: With the read ending 3 residues before the CDR3 end, the germline J gene is used to fill in that end. The chain uses TRBV19 and TRBJ2-3; perhaps TRBD2 as D (6 bases). Germline assignment: CDR1 LNHDA and CDR2 SQIVND (reference sequence). The germline V and J ends were trimmed by 6 bases and 6 bases, with 13 bases remaining between them. CDR3 size: 13 residues. CDR3 bases read: TGTGCCAGTAGCCGGGACTTTGGGGATACG. Amino acid sequence: CASSRDFGDT. The complete CDR3 reads CASSRDFGDTQYF.

In the case of this clone: Read sequence stops 3 residues before the CDR3 end, and the germline J gene provides the missing end. V gene TRBV20-1 combines with J gene TRBJ2-3; TRBD2 aligns across 9 bases. This CDR3 has 14 residues. The germline CDR1 and CDR2 sequences are DFQATT and SNEGSKA (reference sequence). With 4 bases clipped from V and 1 base from J, the junction kept 3 bases outside the gene matches. The covered CDR3 bases are TGCAGTGCTACAAGACTAGCGGGCACAGATACG. Its protein is CSATRLAGTDT. The CDR3 in its entirety is CSATRLAGTDTQYF.

Remarks on this clone: The read gets to within 3 residues of the CDR3 end, and the germline J gene fills in the rest. The chain links TRBV18 to TRBJ1-2; 7 bases align to TRBD1. The CDR3 covers 15 residues. Germline V gives CDR1 KGHSH, CDR2 LQKENI. V trimming: 0 bases; J trimming: 1 base; junction bases outside the gene matches: 2. The CDR3 loop is CASSPPRGVNYGYTF. The sequenced part of the CDR3 DNA is TGTGCCAGCTCACCACCCAGGGGGGTTAACTATGGC.

Regarding this clone: The read halts 3 residues ahead of the CDR3 end, with the missing end drawn from the germline J gene. The V call is TRBV19, the J call TRBJ1-5; TRBD1 might be the D (5 bases). Trimming removed 10 bases at V and 3 bases at J, with 13 bases between. This CDR3 comprises 13 residues. CDR1 is LNHDA and CDR2 is SQIVND in the germline V gene (reference sequence). The CDR3 bases that were read are TGTGCCACGGGGGGGACGAACAATCAGCCC. Translation: CATGGTNNQP. The CDR3, in full, reads CATGGTNNQPQHF.

In regard to this clone: Sequencing ends 3 residues short of the CDR3 end; the germline J gene provides the rest. The chain couples TRBV2 to TRBJ1-2; tentative D call: TRBD1 (5 bases). The CDR3 sequence is 13 residues long. V lost 5 bases and J lost 4, with 11 bases in between. CDR1 is SNHLY, CDR2 FYNNEI, per germline. The CDR3 loop is CASSTPGSYGYTF. The DNA read from the CDR3 is TGTGCCAGCAGTACCCCAGGGTCCTATGGC.

As to this clone: The CDR3 extends 3 residues past the end of the read, so its final part is completed from the germline J gene. The chain couples TRBV10-2 to TRBJ2-3; D remains unclear. The ends were cut back, 5 bases at V and 4 bases at J, with 10 bases in the middle. Germline CDR1 WSHSY, CDR2 SAAADI. The CDR3 runs to 13 residues. The CDR3 loop reads CASSPVVADTQYF. The part of the CDR3 DNA that was read is TGCGCCAGCAGTCCGGTTGTGGCAGATACG.

Regarding this clone: The read finishes 3 residues shy of the CDR3 end, and the germline J gene is used to complete it. The rearrangement links TRBV5-6 to TRBJ2-7; D is unresolved. Germline assignment: CDR1 SGHDT and CDR2 YYEEEE. Trimming took off 6 bases at V and 5 bases at J, with 18 bases between the two ends. CDR3 size: 14 residues. CDR3 in amino acids: CASTTTSPINEQYF. The CDR3 bases that were read are TGTGCCAGCACCACGACATCGCCGATTAACGAG.

About this clone: The read halts 3 residues ahead of the CDR3 end, with the missing end drawn from the germline J gene. The rearrangement links TRBV19 to TRBJ2-5; tentatively, D is TRBD1 (6 bases). CDR1 and CDR2 (germline): LNHDA, SQIVND (reference sequence). The CDR3 length is 16 residues. V was trimmed by 4 bases and J by 1 base, leaving 16 bases between them. The CDR3 protein is CASSTGTQGIQETQYF. The CDR3 bases that were read are TGTGCCAGTAGTACCGGGACCCAGGGGATCCAAGAGACC.

Concerning this clone itself: The read halts 3 residues ahead of the CDR3 end, with the missing end drawn from the germline J gene. The rearrangement uses TRBV5-6 and TRBJ2-3, with 8 bases identical to TRBD1. There are 14 residues in the CDR3. The germline CDR1 and CDR2 sequences are SGHDT and YYEEEE. The CDR3 reads CASSLGGTGSPQYF. The DNA read from the CDR3 is TGTGCCAGCAGCTTGGGGGGGACAGGATCTCCG.

With respect to this clone: The read ends 3 residues before the CDR3 terminus; that terminus is restored from the germline J gene. This chain links TRBV19 with TRBJ1-1; D unclear. Trimming pared 7 bases from V and 0 bases from J, leaving 9 bases between. The CDR3 consists of 13 residues. Per germline, CDR1 LNHDA and CDR2 SQIVND (reference sequence). CDR3 bases read: TGTGCCAGTACTCAGAAATTGAACACTGAA. It specifies CASTQKLNTE. In full, the CDR3 is CASTQKLNTEAFF.

As concerns this clone: The CDR3 is cut off 3 residues early in the read; its end comes from the germline J gene. The chain joins TRBV29-1 to TRBJ1-1; 7 nucleotides line up with TRBD1. Germline V gives CDR1 SQVTM, CDR2 ANQGSEA. Germline trimming cut 6 bases from V and 7 bases from J; bases unmatched to any gene: 5. The CDR3 covers 11 residues. The CDR3 spells CSVGDRREAFF. CDR3 DNA, as far as it was read: TGCAGCGTAGGGGACAGACGTGAA.

A note on this clone: The read comes to an end 3 residues before the CDR3 does, leaving the germline J gene to fill in the end. The rearrangement uses TRBV14 and TRBJ1-2; D is uncertain. Trimming took off 0 bases at V and 0 bases at J, with 14 bases between the two ends. This CDR3 is built from 17 residues. Per the germline V gene, CDR1 is SGHDN and CDR2 is FVKESK. CDR3 residues: CASSQEKTVGSNYGYTF. The CDR3 DNA, read in part, is TGTGCCAGCAGCCAAGAAAAGACTGTGGGTTCTAACTATGGC.

Regarding this clone: The read is 3 residues too short to cover the CDR3 end, so that end is filled in from the germline J gene. The chain employs TRBV6-1 and TRBJ2-3, with TRBD2 as a possible D gene (7 bases). Germline values: CDR1 MNHNS, CDR2 SASEGT. Trimming took 1 base from V and 2 from J, leaving 19 bases between them. The CDR3 is 18 amino acids. CDR3 DNA, as far as it was read: TGTGCCAGCAGTGAAGAAGGGGAGGGGCAGGGGATCACAGATACG. As protein: CASSEEGEGQGITDT. The whole CDR3 region reads CASSEEGEGQGITDTQYF.

As regards this clone: Read coverage stops 3 residues before the CDR3 terminus; the germline J gene supplies the remainder. The chain links TRBV6-2 or TRBV6-3 to TRBJ2-5; 7 bases match TRBD2. Trimming at V came to 5 bases and at J to 5 bases, leaving 5 bases not matched to a gene. CDR3 size: 13 residues. The germline V gene has CDR1 MNHEY and CDR2 SVGEGT. The DNA read from the CDR3 is TGTGCCAGCAGTCCAGGACTAGTTGAGACC. Protein: CASSPGLVET. The whole CDR3 protein reads CASSPGLVETQYF.

Concerning this clone: The read gets to within 3 residues of the CDR3 end, and the germline J gene fills in the rest. The rearrangement uses TRBV7-9 and TRBJ1-4; TRBD1 agrees at 8 bases. With V trimmed by 6 bases and J by 5 bases, 5 bases remained unmatched. There are 14 residues in the CDR3. From germline, CDR1 is SEHNR and CDR2 FQNEAQ (reference sequence). The sequenced CDR3 bases are TGTGCCAGCAGACCAGGGGGCGCAAATGAAAAA. Translated, it gives CASRPGGANEK. From start to end, the CDR3 is CASRPGGANEKLFF.

With respect to this clone: Read sequence stops 3 residues before the CDR3 end, and the germline J gene provides the missing end. The J gene is TRBJ2-3, the V gene TRBV11-3; D is perhaps TRBD1 (7 bases). The CDR3 is 15 amino acids. Per germline, CDR1 SGHNT and CDR2 YENEEA. Trimming cost V 5 bases and J 0 bases, with 12 bases left between them. The CDR3 sequence: CASSPGGLSTDTQYF. CDR3 DNA (partial): TGTGCCAGCAGCCCAGGGGGGCTTAGCACAGATACG.

A remark on this clone: The observed sequence ends 3 residues before the CDR3 terminus, with the missing tail filled in from the germline J gene. V gene TRBV5-1 combines with J gene TRBJ2-7, with 9 bases fitting TRBD2. The trim removed 1 base at V and 0 bases at J, leaving 2 bases unmatched. This CDR3 spans 15 amino acids. In germline, CDR1 is SGHRS, CDR2 YFSETQ. The sequenced CDR3 bases are TGCGCCAGCAGCTTGAGCGGGGGGTCCTCCTACGAG. Amino acid sequence: CASSLSGGSSYE. The complete CDR3 sequence is CASSLSGGSSYEQYF.

A remark on this clone: Read data end 3 residues before the CDR3 end; the end is taken from the germline J gene. This chain links TRBV29-1 with TRBJ1-1; TRBD1 aligns across 10 bases. V gave up 5 bases and J gave up 3 bases; unmatched junction bases: 6. Germline V CDR1 and CDR2: SQVTM, ANQGSEA. This CDR3 has 14 amino acids. The CDR3 protein is CSVRQGASDTEAFF. Incomplete CDR3 DNA: TGCAGCGTTCGACAGGGGGCTAGTGACACTGAA. Full variable domain (outside the CDR3, taken from reference TRBV29-1 and TRBJ1-1): SAVISQKPSRDICQRGTSLTIQCQVDSQVTMMFWYRQQPGQSLTLIATANQGSEATYESGFVIDKFPISRPNLTFSTLTVSNMSPEDSSIYLCSVRQGASDTEAFFGQGTRLTVV.

CDR3 residues: CAISESGHYGYTF. The covered CDR3 bases are TGTGCCATCAGTGAGTCAGGGCACTATGGC. J is TRBJ1-2 and V is TRBV10-3; unclear D gene. From the germline J gene comes the end of the CDR3, since the read stops 3 residues before it. Germline lookup yields CDR1 ENHRY and CDR2 SYGVKD. This CDR3 is 13 amino acids long. Between the trimmed V and J ends, which lost 0 bases and 3 bases, there was a span of 5 bases.

Partial CDR3 DNA: TGTGCCAGTACCAGATCCGCCGGGGGACAGATAAACTATGGC. Amino acids: CASTRSAGGQINYG. In full, the CDR3 is CASTRSAGGQINYGYTF. The chain couples TRBV19 to TRBJ1-2, with 7 bases lining up with TRBD1. The read terminates 3 residues before the CDR3 end, so the remaining end is supplied by the germline J gene. The ends lost 7 bases at V and 2 bases at J; junction bases unmatched: 16. This CDR3 spans 17 amino acids. The germline V gene encodes CDR1 LNHDA and CDR2 SQIVND (reference sequence). Filled out from reference TRBV19 and TRBJ1-2, the complete variable domain reads DGGITQSPKYLFRKEGQNVTLSCEQNLNHDAMYWYRQDPGQGLRLIYYSQIVNDFQKGDIAEGYSVSREKKESFPLTVTSAQKNPTAFYLCASTRSAGGQINYGYTFGSGTRLTVV.

About this clone itself: The read finishes 3 residues shy of the CDR3 end, and the germline J gene is used to complete it. The gene calls are TRBV18 and TRBJ2-7; TRBD2 aligns across 7 bases. Per germline, CDR1 KGHSH and CDR2 LQKENI. Unmatched junction bases numbered 5, after V lost 0 bases and J lost 6 bases. This CDR3 region has 14 residues. The CDR3 loop is CASSPPASGLEQYF. The part of the CDR3 DNA that was read is TGTGCCAGCTCACCACCCGCTAGCGGACTCGAG.

Details on this clone: The read finishes 3 residues shy of the CDR3 end, and the germline J gene is used to complete it. This chain links TRBV7-9 with TRBJ1-2, with TRBD1 matching 8 bases. From germline, CDR1 is SEHNR and CDR2 FQNEAQ (reference sequence). The CDR3 loop spans 13 amino acids. CDR3 loop: CASASAAGGGYTF. Partial CDR3 DNA: TGTGCCAGCGCATCCGCGGCAGGGGGCGGC.

On this clone itself: The CDR3 extends 3 residues past the end of the read, so its final part is completed from the germline J gene. The rearrangement joins TRBV5-1 to TRBJ1-3; 7 positions match TRBD1. The V gene's germline CDR1 is SGHRS and CDR2 YFSETQ. The V gene end was trimmed by 2 bases and the J gene end by 4 bases; junction bases not matched to a gene: 12. The length of the CDR3 is 17 residues. The CDR3 bases that were read are TGCGCCAGCAGCTTAACGACAGGGAGGATATCCGGAAACACC. Translation: CASSLTTGRISGNT. The whole CDR3 protein is CASSLTTGRISGNTIYF.

About this clone itself: From the germline J gene comes the end of the CDR3, since the read stops 3 residues before it. This sequence joins TRBV14 and TRBJ2-1, with D perhaps matching TRBD2 (5 bases). Trimming stripped 2 bases from V and 4 bases from J, with 9 bases between. The germline CDR1 and CDR2 sequences are SGHDN and FVKESK. This CDR3 has 14 residues. CDR3 amino acids: CASSQSGPYNEQFF. The CDR3 bases that were read are TGTGCCAGCAGCCAAAGCGGACCGTACAATGAG. Supplemented by reference TRBV14 and TRBJ2-1, the full variable domain reads EAGVTQFPSHSVIEKGQTVTLRCDPISGHDNLYWYRRVMGKEIKFLLHFVKESKQDESGMPNNRFLAERTGGTYSTLKVQPAELEDSGVYFCASSQSGPYNEQFFGPGTRLTVL.